The entry that follows covers one T cell receptor (beta chain) sequence. Deletions cut 6 bases from V and 3 bases from J, with 5 bases between. In germline, CDR1 is SNHLY, CDR2 FYNNEI. The CDR3 is made up of 11 amino acids. The data are from a study of T cell responses to AZD1222 COVID-19 vaccine. Pooled samples include second doses given at about 4 or 12 weeks. Assay: immunoSEQ multiplex PCR; the TCRdb copy retains only in-frame clones and omits some. The sample shows about 55,000 clones, roughly 80% of them seen only once. V and J are TRBV2 and TRBJ1-1; no definite D call. Sequencing was performed on peripheral blood, taken 28 days after the second AZD1222 dose. The receptor's source is an adult who received the AZD1222 COVID-19 vaccine. The CDR3 DNA reads as TGTGCCAGCAGCTACCACACTGAAGCTTTCTTT. Translated, it gives CASSYHTEAFF.